The T cell receptor beta chain under discussion was sequenced for a study of blood T cell repertoires in COVID-19. The overall study: Acute-phase and convalescent COVID-19 samples originated in the United States, Italy and Spain.

CDR1 is DFQATT, CDR2 SNEGSKA, per germline (reference sequence). Trimming stripped 3 bases from V and 3 bases from J, with 18 bases between. The CDR3 totals 16 residues. TCRdb's table, derived via immunoSEQ multiplex PCR, lists solely in-frame clones and lacks some. Of approximately 210,000 clones in the sample, under 90% were seen once. The chain employs TRBV20-1 and TRBJ1-5; tentatively, D is TRBD1 (5 bases). This receptor was identified in a woman between 40 and 50 years old with active or convalescent COVID-19. The sequenced sample was peripheral blood. The CDR3 nucleotides read TGCAGTGCTAGTTTGGACGGGGGAGACAACAATCAGCCCCAGCATTTT. Encoded protein: CSASLDGGDNNQPQHF.